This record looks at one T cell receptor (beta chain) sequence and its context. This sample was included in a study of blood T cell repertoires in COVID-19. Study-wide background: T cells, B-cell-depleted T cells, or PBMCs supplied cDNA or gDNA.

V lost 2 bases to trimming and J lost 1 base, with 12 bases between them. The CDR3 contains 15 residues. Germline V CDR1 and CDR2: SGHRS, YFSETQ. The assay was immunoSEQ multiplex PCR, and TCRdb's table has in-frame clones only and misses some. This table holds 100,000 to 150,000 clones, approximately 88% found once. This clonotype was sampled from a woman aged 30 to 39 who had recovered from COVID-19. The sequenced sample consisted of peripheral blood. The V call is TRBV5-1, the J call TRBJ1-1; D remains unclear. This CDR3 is CASSFNTNRNTEAFF. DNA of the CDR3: TGCGCCAGCAGCTTTAATACGAATAGGAACACTGAAGCTTTCTTT.